This T cell receptor (beta chain) was retrieved from a study of cytomegalovirus exposure and HLA in healthy donors (dated by TCRdb to 2016 to 2017). Background on the whole study: An earlier analysis of about 530 of the donors reported approximately 300 Gb of sequence data and around 110 million unique TCR beta sequences obtained from about 179 million T cells. The study used immunosequencing to profile the T cell repertoires of under 700 subjects and linked those repertoires to cytomegalovirus serostatus. The study was designed to test whether signatures of past pathogen exposure could be identified by cataloging public T cell receptors. A later analysis re-examined previously published TCR beta repertoires from more than 650 donors and added high-resolution HLA genotyping to investigate patterns of TCR occurrence. Across about 380 genotyped donors of the cohort, an average of roughly 250,000 unique TCR beta nucleotide sequences per donor were sequenced, and around 20% of those sequences were non-productive. To predict cytomegalovirus infection status, the study combined high-throughput TCR immunosequencing, statistical association of individual TCRs with disease status, and machine learning. All discovery cohort repertoires had been generated using a single sequencing platform. Typing coverage differed by locus: A, B, C, DRB1 and DQB1 were typed in roughly 620-630 donors, DQA1 in 522, DPA1 in around 610, and DPB1 in roughly 470. HLA typing covered class I and class II loci at four-digit resolution. About five DR-DQ haplotypes were treated as single units for association and clustering because of strong linkage in the cohort. The genetic ancestry cluster associated with self-reported Caucasian donors included 80% to 90% of the approximately 410 genotyped donors. About 310 gigabases of sequencing data and tens of millions of unique TCR sequences were included in an early release covering 550 to 800 HLA-typed donors. Donor age, sex, ethnicity and CMV serostatus were compiled together with the repertoire data. Along with the roughly 700-subject first cohort, a separate validation cohort of around 120 different subjects was used. Rather than drawing on any new phenotypic data, the later analysis identified candidate immune exposures from TCR beta sequences and the way those sequences occurred across donors. A later genetic analysis used genome-wide SNP genotypes for about 55% of the 666 donors, treating that subset as a discovery cohort. In an earlier analysis of more than 550 of the donors, high-throughput TCR beta sequencing was used to judge whether each TCR beta V gene segment behaved as functional or pseudogenic. Study-wide findings and limitations: In a later analysis, around 17,000 TCR beta sequences were associated with specific HLA alleles at a false discovery rate of 0.05. Most TCR sequences were observed very rarely across donors, whereas some public TCRs were present in many individuals. When HLA alleles, especially DR and DQ, strongly co-occurred, TCR associations were difficult to assign to individual alleles. Roughly uniform sequencing depth across donors was assumed in presence/absence analyses, although this assumption may not hold. Linkage disequilibrium might explain the correlated functional status among segregating V segments, but an unknown experimental factor could not be ruled out. A later analysis found that HLA-associated TCR beta chains were more clonally expanded and had lower generation probabilities than equally common non-associated chains. A later genetic analysis associated a missense DCLRE1C variant with V-gene and J-gene trimming of TCR beta chains, and an independent cohort replicated the association. Only TCR beta chains were sequenced in this cohort, and the absence of alpha or paired-chain data limited detectable features. In a later analysis, the rate of TCR association differed among HLA loci, with DRB1 alleles having the most associated TCRs and HLA-C alleles having the fewest. A later genetic analysis reported fewer N-insertions in productive TCRs among donors in an Asian-associated ancestry cluster than the roughly 690-donor mean. It was suggested by the authors that the approach could potentially be generalized to other disease states and immunological phenotypes. A cluster of highly shared sequence variants was judged likely to represent a technical artifact of the sequencing pipeline. A later analysis reported that several top co-occurrence clusters appeared linked to parvovirus B19, influenza, CMV and Epstein-Barr virus. The earlier analysis of about 600 of the donors excluded roughly 17 rarely observed V segments, including chromosome 9 orphons, because counts were too low. A few of the identified cytomegalovirus-associated TCR beta chains were confirmed in vitro to be specific for cytomegalovirus antigens. Because some donors lacked HLA typing at each locus, the association tests relied only on the typed subset. For the cohort, immune exposure information was limited to CMV serostatus. The study gave a list of 150 to 200 TCR beta chains associated with cytomegalovirus. A further reported finding was that TCR beta sequences accurately predicted the HLA-A and HLA-B alleles for most subjects in the first cohort. The classifier was reported to diagnose cytomegalovirus status with high specificity and sensitivity in both the original cohort and the validation cohort. A later analysis found that most CMV-associated TCR beta chains appeared HLA-restricted, with HLA associations seemingly driven largely by CMV exposure. An earlier analysis of some 590 of the donors showed that most TCR beta V segments appeared in productive rearrangements either about 87% or about 30% of the time, which broadly matched IMGT annotations.

Remarks on this clone: It has no known antigen specificity. Qualities for individual bases were not recorded, and no much larger clone is one base off.

Libraries were prepared through the immunoSEQ multiplex PCR assay. For the multiplex PCR, a mixture combining 60 forward primers for TCR Vbeta segments and 13 reverse primers for TCR Jbeta segments was used. The CDR3 region of rearranged TCR beta genes was amplified from genomic DNA with a multiplex PCR assay. The Illumina HiSeq System was used to sequence the amplified TCR beta libraries as 87-base-pair reads. The original pipeline was this. A later analysis counted some 74 million unique TCR beta chains across the roughly 700 repertoires, and around 12 million of these chains were shared by at least two donors. Raw reads were error-corrected and collapsed into unique sequences by a nearest-neighbor algorithm in which closely related sequences were merged to remove PCR and sequencing errors. CDR3 sequences were aligned to IMGT reference sequences to assign V, D and J gene segments. For a sequence to be retained, a match of at least six nucleotides was required to both a V gene segment and a J gene segment. Rearrangements were classified as productive when the CDR3 lacked stop codons and remained in frame with V and J, and all other rearrangements were classified as non-productive. Following IMGT convention, CDR3 was defined as the stretch from the second conserved V-encoded cysteine up to the conserved J-encoded phenylalanine. In an earlier analysis of roughly 580 of the donors, sequences lacking an unambiguous match to a single V gene segment were excluded. An earlier analysis of some 500 of the donors classified V segments as functional when productive rearrangements were above 56.7% and as segregating when the standard deviation between donors was above 5%. A statistical classification framework was developed to diagnose cytomegalovirus status using the catalog of TCR beta chain sequences. In a later analysis, TCR nucleotide sequences were compared against IMGT/GENE-DB human TR gene sequences so that V and J genes could be assigned. A later analysis assigned CDR3 sequences and most-parsimonious VDJ recombination scenarios with the TCRdist pipeline. In a later analysis, each TCR beta chain was defined by its CDR3 amino acid sequence together with its V-gene family, and reads without a unique V-gene family were excluded. As a way to deal with suspected cross-contamination and a sequencing artifact, a later analysis dropped over 550 nucleotide sequences that were highly shared and had low generation probability. For each public chain, a later analysis derived a clonal expansion index from normalized ranks of inferred template counts within each repertoire. Generation probabilities in a later analysis came from a VDJ recombination model fitted to out-of-frame rearrangements, and those results were checked against IGoR. Hypergeometric tests were used in a later analysis to score TCR-TCR, TCR-HLA and TCR-CMV co-occurrence, with a repertoire-size bias correction applied to the TCR pairs. A later analysis estimated false discovery rates by permuting HLA or CMV assignments 20 times. In a later analysis, co-occurring TCRs were grouped with DBSCAN, and TCRdist sequence similarity was added when clustering was performed within HLA-allele-positive subsets. For co-occurrence clustering, repertoires with fewer than 30,000 or more than 120,000 public chains were excluded, along with about five repertoires with anomalous nucleotide sharing. TCRdb carries this immuneACCESS record with in-frame sequences only. Its versions omit some clonotypes, under half of them owing to an unresolved V gene in the studies checked, with the rest unexplained. Clonal size and the V and J genes are those of that table, whereas D and trimming came from the DNA. Present in this sample are 30,000 to 40,000 clones, 85% to 95% of which were seen just once. Together, the top ten hold roughly 2.5% of the sample.

The cohort was made up of around 720 healthy bone marrow donors. All cohort members were sampled while nominally healthy, although unrecorded immune exposures were likely present. The donor was CMV seronegative and belonged to the group of 350 to 400 seronegative cohort members. A peripheral blood sample was provided by each donor, and peripheral blood mononuclear cells were used for TCR beta sequencing. Genomic DNA was extracted from the blood cell samples with the Qiagen DNeasy Blood Extraction Kit. The origin of this receptor is a woman between 18 and 29 years old in good health and CMV-seronegative. Sequences were obtained from PBMCs.

The DNA sequence reads TGTGCCAGCAGCCAGGGGGACGGGGAGCTGTTTTTT. This is translated as CASSQGDGELFF. The V gene is TRBV11-3 and the J gene is TRBJ2-2, with 7 bases matching TRBD1. Including the terminal cysteine and phenylalanine, the CDR3 comprises 12 residues. Only the CDR3 region is kept as DNA, spanning 36 bases read in frame from base 1. The germline V end is reduced by 5 bases and the J end by 7 bases; junction bases left unmatched: 1. The germline V gene supplies CDR1 SGHNT and CDR2 YENEEA.